These 14 T cell receptor beta chains share one sample of origin, sequenced in a study of blood T cells in healthy people across ages. Combining a sample-barcoded 5' primer with a J-beta primer mix, a second PCR ran for roughly 6 to 12 cycles. Via MiXCR, TCRdb re-called the 5' RACE reads, giving one row per CDR3 protein. The sample lists over 950,000 distinct CDR3 sequences, roughly two fifths occurring once. The specimen was blood. These receptors were taken from a man younger than 35 in good health.

The rearrangement links TRBV4-3 to TRBJ1-4, with D hard to call. Trimming took 0 bases from V and 5 from J, leaving 7 bases between them. Germline CDR1 LGHNA, CDR2 YSLEER. The CDR3 has 14 residues. The CDR3 sequence is CASSQESPNEKLFF. In DNA, the CDR3 is TGCGCCAGCAGCCAAGAGTCCCCAAATGAAAAACTGTTTTTT.

This clonotype was counted at least ten times. The rearrangement joins TRBV27 to TRBJ2-3; tentative D call: TRBD2 (5 bases). CDR3 size: 14 residues. The V end was cut by 0 bases, the J end by 5 bases, with 9 bases between. Germline V gene sequence: CDR1 MNHEY, CDR2 SMNVEV (reference sequence). The DNA for the CDR3 is TGTGCCAGCAGTTTATCCCTAGCTGGAGATACGCAGTATTTT. Protein sequence: CASSLSLAGDTQYF.

In its sample, this clonotype was seen many times. The chain recombines TRBV4-2 with TRBJ2-2, with D unresolved. Germline CDR1 is LGHNA and CDR2 is YNFKEQ. V was shortened by 0 bases and J by 4 bases, with 15 bases between the two germline ends. The CDR3 contains 17 residues. The CDR3 loop reads CASSQDGQSLLTGELFF. CDR3 DNA sequence: TGTGCCAGCAGCCAAGATGGGCAGAGTCTTCTCACCGGGGAGCTGTTTTTT.

V usage is TRBV7-2 and J usage is TRBJ2-2; 13 bases align to TRBD2. V lost 5 bases to trimming and J lost 1 base; unmatched junction nucleotides: 7. The CDR3 extends over 18 amino acids. CDR1 and CDR2 (germline): SGHTA, FQGNSA. The CDR3 DNA is TGTGCCAGCAGCCGCAAGACTAGCGGGGGGTGGAACACCGGGGAGCTGTTTTTT. Encoded protein: CASSRKTSGGWNTGELFF.

V is TRBV5-1 and J is TRBJ2-1; 7 bases map to TRBD1. Looked up from germline, CDR1 is SGHRS and CDR2 is YFSETQ. V lost 3 bases to trimming and J lost 12 bases; unmatched junction nucleotides: 15. The CDR3 runs to 15 residues. The CDR3 is CASSSTGAPMCGQFF. The CDR3 DNA reads TGCGCCAGCAGCTCTACAGGGGCCCCGATGTGTGGGCAGTTCTTC.

The rearrangement joins TRBV29-1 to TRBJ1-1, with D maybe TRBD1 (6 bases). Per germline, CDR1 SQVTM and CDR2 ANQGSEA. The CDR3 sequence is 16 residues long. V shed 4 bases and J shed 1 base, with 19 bases lying between them. This CDR3 reads CSVVEAKQGENTEAFF. In DNA form, the CDR3 reads TGCAGCGTTGTTGAGGCGAAACAGGGTGAGAACACTGAAGCTTTCTTT.

Concerning this clonotype itself: A read error may produce the germline difference seen at one junction end. The chain uses TRBV20-1 and TRBJ2-1; a weak D match, TRBD1 (6 bases). Germline V CDR1 and CDR2: DFQATT, SNEGSKA (reference sequence). This CDR3 region has 16 residues. The CDR3 bases are TGCAGTGCGAGGATGCCCACAGGGAGCTCCTACAGTGAGCAGTTCTTC. Translation gives CSARMPTGSSYSEQFF.

This clonotype occurred a few times. CDR3 bases: TGCAGTGCACGCTGGACAGGGTTGGAGGACACTGAAGCTTTCTTT. As protein: CSARWTGLEDTEAFF. V usage is TRBV20-1 and J usage is TRBJ1-1; TRBD1 matches at 8 bases. CDR1 DFQATT and CDR2 SNEGSKA come from the germline V gene (reference sequence). The CDR3 is 15 amino acids. V lost 6 bases to trimming and J lost 3 bases; unmatched junction nucleotides: 12.

This clonotype came up a few times. This chain connects TRBV6-6 to TRBJ1-5; unclear D gene. The CDR3 loop spans 14 amino acids. Looked up from germline, CDR1 is MNHNY and CDR2 is SVGAGI (reference sequence). V gave up 2 bases and J gave up 1 base, with 6 bases separating them. CDR3 loop: CASSYKGSNQPQHF. The CDR3 DNA sequence: TGTGCCAGCAGTTACAAGGGAAGCAATCAGCCCCAGCATTTT.

CDR3 sequence: CASNARDGYTF. The DNA of the CDR3 is TGTGCCAGCAACGCCCGAGATGGCTACACCTTC. The V and J genes are TRBV9 and TRBJ1-2; D is unresolved. The CDR3 contains 11 residues. Germline values: CDR1 SGDLS, CDR2 YYNGEE. V gave up 6 bases and J gave up 6 bases, with 9 bases separating them.

This chain uses TRBV4-2 with TRBJ1-1; D may be TRBD1 (5 bases). CDR1 is LGHNA and CDR2 is YNFKEQ in the germline V gene. Trimming shortened V by 5 bases and J by 11 bases, and 12 bases separated the two germline ends. This CDR3 is 11 amino acids long. The DNA for the CDR3 is TGTGCCAGCAGCGGGGGTGTTGGCGCTTTCTTT. Translating it yields CASSGGVGAFF.

As for this clonotype: A clone one base away is much larger, so this may be a read error. The chain uses TRBV12-3 or TRBV12-4 and TRBJ1-2; D perhaps matches TRBD1 (5 bases). Trimming removed 5 bases from V and 2 bases from J, with 18 bases in between. The CDR3 totals 16 residues. CDR3 in DNA: TGTGCCAGCAGTCCTAGCTCCTCCAGGGTAAACTATGGCTACACCTTC. It specifies CASSPSSSRVNYGYTF.

This clonotype was counted a few times. The chain carries TRBV6-1 and TRBJ1-4; 7 positions agree with TRBD1. Unmatched junction bases numbered 9, after V lost 6 bases and J lost 8 bases. CDR3 length: 14 residues. Germline CDR1 is MNHNS and CDR2 is SASEGT. CDR3 nucleotide sequence: TGTGCCAGCAGCGGACTGACAGGGACCGAAAAACTGTTTTTT. This codes for CASSGLTGTEKLFF.

This clonotype has only a few counts. The V and J genes are TRBV4-3 and TRBJ2-2; D is unclear. The CDR3 is made up of 16 amino acids. Germline CDR1 LGHNA, CDR2 YSLEER. V was shortened by 0 bases and J by 5 bases, with 13 bases between the two germline ends. The CDR3 spells CASSQDQAWGTGELFF. CDR3 sequence (DNA): TGCGCCAGCAGCCAAGATCAGGCATGGGGAACCGGGGAGCTGTTTTTT.